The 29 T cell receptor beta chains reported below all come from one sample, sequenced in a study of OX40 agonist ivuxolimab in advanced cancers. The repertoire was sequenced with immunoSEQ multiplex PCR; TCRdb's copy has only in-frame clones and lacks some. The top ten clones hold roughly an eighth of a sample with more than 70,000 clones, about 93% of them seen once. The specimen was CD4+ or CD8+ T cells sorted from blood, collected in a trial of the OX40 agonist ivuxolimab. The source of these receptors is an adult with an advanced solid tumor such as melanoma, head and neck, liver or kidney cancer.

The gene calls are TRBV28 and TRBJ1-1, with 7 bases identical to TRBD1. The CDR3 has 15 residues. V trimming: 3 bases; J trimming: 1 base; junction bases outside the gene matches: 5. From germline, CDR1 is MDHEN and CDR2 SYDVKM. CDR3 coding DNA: TGTGCCAGCAGTTTTTCTAACAGGGGGAACACTGAAGCTTTCTTT. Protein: CASSFSNRGNTEAFF.

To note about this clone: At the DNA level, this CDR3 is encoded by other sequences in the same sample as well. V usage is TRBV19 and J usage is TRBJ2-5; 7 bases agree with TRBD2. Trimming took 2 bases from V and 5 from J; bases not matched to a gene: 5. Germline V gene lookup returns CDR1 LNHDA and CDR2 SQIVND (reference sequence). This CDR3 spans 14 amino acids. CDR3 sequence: CASSISGDVETQYF. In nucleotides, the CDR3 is TGTGCCAGTAGTATAAGCGGGGACGTGGAGACCCAGTACTTC.

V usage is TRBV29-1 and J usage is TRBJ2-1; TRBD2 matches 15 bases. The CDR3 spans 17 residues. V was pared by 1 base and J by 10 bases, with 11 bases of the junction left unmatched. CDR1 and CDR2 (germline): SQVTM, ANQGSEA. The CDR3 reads CSVEAVGLAGGLREQFF. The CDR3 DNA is TGCAGCGTTGAAGCGGTGGGACTAGCGGGAGGATTAAGAGAGCAGTTCTTC.

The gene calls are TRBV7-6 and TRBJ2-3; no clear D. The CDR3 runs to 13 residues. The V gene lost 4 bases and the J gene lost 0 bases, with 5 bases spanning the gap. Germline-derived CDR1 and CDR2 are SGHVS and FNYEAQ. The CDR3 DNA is TGTGCCAGCAGCTCGGACAGCACAGATACGCAGTATTTT. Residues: CASSSDSTDTQYF.

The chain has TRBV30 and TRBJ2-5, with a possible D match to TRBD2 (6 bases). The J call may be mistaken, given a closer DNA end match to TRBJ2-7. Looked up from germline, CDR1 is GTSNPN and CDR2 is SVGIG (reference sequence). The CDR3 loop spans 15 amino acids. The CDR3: CAWSVLGGKAYEQYF. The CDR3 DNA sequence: TGTGCCTGGAGTGTACTGGGCGGGAAAGCCTACGAGCAGTACTTC.

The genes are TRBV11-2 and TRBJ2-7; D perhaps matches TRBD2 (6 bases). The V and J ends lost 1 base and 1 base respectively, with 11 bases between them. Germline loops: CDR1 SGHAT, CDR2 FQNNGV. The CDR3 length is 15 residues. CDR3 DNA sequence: TGTGCCAGCAGCTTAGGGGCGGGGCCGTCCTACGAGCAGTACTTC. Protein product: CASSLGAGPSYEQYF. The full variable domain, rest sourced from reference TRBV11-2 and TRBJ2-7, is EAGVAQSPRYKIIEKRQSVAFWCNPISGHATLYWYQQILGQGPKLLIQFQNNGVVDDSQLPKDRFSAERLKGVDSTLKIQPAKLEDSAVYLCASSLGAGPSYEQYFGPGTRLTVT.

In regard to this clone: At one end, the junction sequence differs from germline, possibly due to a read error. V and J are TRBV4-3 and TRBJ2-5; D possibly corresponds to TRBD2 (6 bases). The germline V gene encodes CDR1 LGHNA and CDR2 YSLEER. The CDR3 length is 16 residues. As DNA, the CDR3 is TGCGTCAGCAGCCAAGATAGCGGCAGAAACCAAGAGACCCAGTACTTC. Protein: CVSSQDSGRNQETQYF.

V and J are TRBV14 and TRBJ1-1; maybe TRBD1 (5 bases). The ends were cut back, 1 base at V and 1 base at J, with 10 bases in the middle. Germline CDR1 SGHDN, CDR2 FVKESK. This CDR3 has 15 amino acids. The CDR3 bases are TGTGCCAGCAGCCAAGTAGGCAGGGAGAACACTGAAGCTTTCTTT. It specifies CASSQVGRENTEAFF.

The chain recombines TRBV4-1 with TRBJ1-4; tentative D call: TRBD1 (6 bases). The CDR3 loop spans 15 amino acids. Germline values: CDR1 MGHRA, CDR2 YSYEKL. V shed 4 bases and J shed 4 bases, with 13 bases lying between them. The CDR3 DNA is TGCGCCAGCAGCCCGGGACACTGGGTTAATGAAAAACTGTTTTTT. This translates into CASSPGHWVNEKLFF.

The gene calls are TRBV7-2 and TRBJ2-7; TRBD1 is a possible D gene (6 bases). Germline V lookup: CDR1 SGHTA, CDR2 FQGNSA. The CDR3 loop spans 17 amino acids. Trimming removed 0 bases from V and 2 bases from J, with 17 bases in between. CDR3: CASSLANTGFEAYEQYF. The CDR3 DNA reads TGTGCCAGCAGCTTAGCCAATACAGGGTTTGAAGCCTACGAGCAGTACTTC.

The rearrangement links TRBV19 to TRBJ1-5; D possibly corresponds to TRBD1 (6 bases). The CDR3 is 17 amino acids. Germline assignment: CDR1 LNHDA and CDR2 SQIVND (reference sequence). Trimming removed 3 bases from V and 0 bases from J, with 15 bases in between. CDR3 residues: CASSIPRTDYSNQPQHF. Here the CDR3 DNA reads TGTGCCAGTAGTATTCCCCGGACAGATTATAGCAATCAGCCCCAGCATTTT. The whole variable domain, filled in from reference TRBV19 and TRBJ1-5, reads DGGITQSPKYLFRKEGQNVTLSCEQNLNHDAMYWYRQDPGQGLRLIYYSQIVNDFQKGDIAEGYSVSREKKESFPLTVTSAQKNPTAFYLCASSIPRTDYSNQPQHFGDGTRLSIL.

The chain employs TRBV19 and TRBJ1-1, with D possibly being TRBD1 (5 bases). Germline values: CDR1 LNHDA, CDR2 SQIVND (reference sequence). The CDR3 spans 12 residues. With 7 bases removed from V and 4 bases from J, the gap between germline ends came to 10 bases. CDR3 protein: CASTVGATEAFF. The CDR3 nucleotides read TGTGCCAGTACCGTAGGGGCCACTGAAGCTTTCTTT.

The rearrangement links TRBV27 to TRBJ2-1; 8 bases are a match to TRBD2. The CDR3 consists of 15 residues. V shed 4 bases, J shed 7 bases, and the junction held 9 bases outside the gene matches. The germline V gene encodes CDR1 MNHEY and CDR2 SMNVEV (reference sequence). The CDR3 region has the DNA TGTGCCAGCAGTTCCCGAAGCGGGAGTGGTAATGAGCAGTTCTTC. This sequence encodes CASSSRSGSGNEQFF.

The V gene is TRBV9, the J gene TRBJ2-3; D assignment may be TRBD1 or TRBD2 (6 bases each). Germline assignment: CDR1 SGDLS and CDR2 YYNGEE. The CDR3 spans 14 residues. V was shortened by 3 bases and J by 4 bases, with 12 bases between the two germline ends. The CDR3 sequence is CASSGRGLADTQYF. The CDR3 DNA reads TGTGCCAGCAGCGGGAGGGGGTTGGCAGATACGCAGTATTTT.

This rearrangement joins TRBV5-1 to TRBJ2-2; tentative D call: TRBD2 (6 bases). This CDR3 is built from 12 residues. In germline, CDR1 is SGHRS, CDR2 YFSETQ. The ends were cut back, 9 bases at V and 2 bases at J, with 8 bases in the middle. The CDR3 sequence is CATGLNTGELFF. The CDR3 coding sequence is TGCGCCACGGGACTTAACACCGGGGAGCTGTTTTTT.

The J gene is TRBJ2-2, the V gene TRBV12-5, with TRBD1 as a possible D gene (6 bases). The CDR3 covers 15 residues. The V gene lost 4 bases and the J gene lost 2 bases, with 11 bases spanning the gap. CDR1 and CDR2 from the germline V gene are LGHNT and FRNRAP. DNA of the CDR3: TGTGCTAGTGGTTCGCTAGGGGGAAACACCGGGGAGCTGTTTTTT. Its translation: CASGSLGGNTGELFF.

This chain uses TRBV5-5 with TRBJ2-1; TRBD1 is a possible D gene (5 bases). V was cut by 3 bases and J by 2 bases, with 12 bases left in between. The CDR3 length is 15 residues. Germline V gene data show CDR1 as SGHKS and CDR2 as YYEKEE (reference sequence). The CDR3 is CASSSEDSPYNEQFF. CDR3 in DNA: TGTGCCAGCAGCTCCGAAGACAGTCCCTACAATGAGCAGTTCTTC. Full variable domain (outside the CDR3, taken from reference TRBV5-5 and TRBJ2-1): DAGVTQSPTHLIKTRGQQVTLRCSPISGHKSVSWYQQVLGQGPQFIFQYYEKEERGRGNFPDRFSARQFPNYSSELNVNALLLGDSALYLCASSSEDSPYNEQFFGPGTRLTVL.

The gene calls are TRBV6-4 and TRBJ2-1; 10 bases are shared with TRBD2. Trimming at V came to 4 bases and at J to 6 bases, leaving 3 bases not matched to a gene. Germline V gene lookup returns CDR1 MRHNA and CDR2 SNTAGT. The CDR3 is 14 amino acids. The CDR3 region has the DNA TGTGCCAGCAGTGTAAGCGGGAGGGGCAATGAGCAGTTCTTC. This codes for CASSVSGRGNEQFF.

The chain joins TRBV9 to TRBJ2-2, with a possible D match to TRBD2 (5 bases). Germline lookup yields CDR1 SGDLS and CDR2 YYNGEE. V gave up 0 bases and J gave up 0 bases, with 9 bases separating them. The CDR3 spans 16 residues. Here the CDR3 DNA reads TGTGCCAGCAGCGTAGAGTCACTAGCGAACACCGGGGAGCTGTTTTTT. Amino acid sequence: CASSVESLANTGELFF.

The CDR3 loop reads CASSPGPAQYNEQFF. For the CDR3, the DNA is TGCGCCAGCAGCCCCGGACCAGCCCAGTACAATGAGCAGTTCTTC. This chain links TRBV4-3 with TRBJ2-1; no clear D. Germline V gives CDR1 LGHNA, CDR2 YSLEER. CDR3 length equals 15 residues. Trimming removed 4 bases at V and 4 bases at J, with 14 bases between.

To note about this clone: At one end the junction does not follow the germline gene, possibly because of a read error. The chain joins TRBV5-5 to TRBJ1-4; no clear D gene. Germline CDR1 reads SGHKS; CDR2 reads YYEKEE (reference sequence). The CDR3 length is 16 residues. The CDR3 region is CASSLGVQEINEKLFF. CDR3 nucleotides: TGCGCCAGCAGCCTAGGAGTTCAGGAAATTAATGAAAAACTGTTTTTT.

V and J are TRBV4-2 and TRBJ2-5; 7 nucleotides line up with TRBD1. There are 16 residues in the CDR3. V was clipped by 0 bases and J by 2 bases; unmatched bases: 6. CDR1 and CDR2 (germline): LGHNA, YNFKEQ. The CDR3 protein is CASSQDGTVHQETQYF. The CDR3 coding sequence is TGTGCCAGCAGCCAAGATGGGACAGTCCATCAAGAGACCCAGTACTTC.

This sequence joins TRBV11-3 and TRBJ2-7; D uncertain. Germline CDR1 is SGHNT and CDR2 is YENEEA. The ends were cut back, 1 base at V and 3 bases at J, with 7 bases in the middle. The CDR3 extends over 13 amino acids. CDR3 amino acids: CASSLGHLYEQYF. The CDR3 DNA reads TGTGCCAGCAGCTTAGGGCACCTCTACGAGCAGTACTTC.

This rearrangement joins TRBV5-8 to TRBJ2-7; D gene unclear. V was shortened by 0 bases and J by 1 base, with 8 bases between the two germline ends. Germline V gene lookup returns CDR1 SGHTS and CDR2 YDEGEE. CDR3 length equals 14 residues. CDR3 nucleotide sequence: TGTGCCAGCAGCTTGGCCCCCGTGTCCTACGAGCAGTACTTC. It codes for CASSLAPVSYEQYF.

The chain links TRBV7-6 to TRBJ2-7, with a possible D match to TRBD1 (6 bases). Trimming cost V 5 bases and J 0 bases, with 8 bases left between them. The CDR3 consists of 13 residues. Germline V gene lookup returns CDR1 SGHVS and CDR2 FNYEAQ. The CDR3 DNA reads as TGTGCCAGCAGCAGGACAGACTCCTACGAGCAGTACTTC. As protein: CASSRTDSYEQYF.

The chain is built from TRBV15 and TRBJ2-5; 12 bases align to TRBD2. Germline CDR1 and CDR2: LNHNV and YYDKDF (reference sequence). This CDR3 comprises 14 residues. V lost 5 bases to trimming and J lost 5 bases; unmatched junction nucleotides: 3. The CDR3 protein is CATSGGTSGETQYF. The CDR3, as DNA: TGTGCCACCAGCGGAGGGACTAGCGGGGAGACCCAGTACTTC.

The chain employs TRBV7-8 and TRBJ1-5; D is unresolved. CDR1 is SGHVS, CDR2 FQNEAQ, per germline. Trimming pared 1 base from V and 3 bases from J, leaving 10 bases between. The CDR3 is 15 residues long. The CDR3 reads CASSLGPGVNQPQHF. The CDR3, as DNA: TGTGCCAGCAGCTTAGGGCCCGGTGTCAATCAGCCCCAGCATTTT.

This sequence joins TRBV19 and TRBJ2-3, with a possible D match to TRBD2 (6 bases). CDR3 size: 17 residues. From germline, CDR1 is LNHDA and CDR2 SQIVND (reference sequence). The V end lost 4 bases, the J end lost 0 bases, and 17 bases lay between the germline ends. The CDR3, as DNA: TGTGCCAGTAGTACCGGGAGTGGTGGAACTAGCACAGATACGCAGTATTTT. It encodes CASSTGSGGTSTDTQYF.

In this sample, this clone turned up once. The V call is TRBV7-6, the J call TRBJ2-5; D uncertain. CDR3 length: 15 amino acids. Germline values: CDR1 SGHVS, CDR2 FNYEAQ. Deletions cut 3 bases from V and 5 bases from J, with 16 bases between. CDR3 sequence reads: CASSLSVRKGETQYF. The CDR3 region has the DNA TGTGCCAGCAGCTTGTCTGTCCGGAAAGGGGAGACCCAGTACTTC.